One and the same sample provided the 12 T cell receptor beta chains below, sequenced in a study of PD-L1 blockade in urothelial cancer. As to time point: peripheral blood 6 weeks after treatment start. Using immunoSEQ multiplex PCR, the repertoire was profiled, and TCRdb retains in-frame clones only, with some absent. The data show some 120,000 clones, with 91% seen just once and approximately 3.5% held by the top ten. The material was PBMCs, obtained around atezolizumab (anti-PD-L1) treatment. The receptors originated from a man aged 60 to 75 with urothelial cancer.

This chain connects TRBV7-8 to TRBJ1-5, with 9 bases aligning to TRBD1. The CDR3 extends over 14 amino acids. With 4 bases clipped from V and 6 bases from J, the junction kept 4 bases outside the gene matches. Per the germline V gene, CDR1 is SGHVS and CDR2 is FQNEAQ. The CDR3 sequence is CASSYGQGRQPQHF. The CDR3 bases are TGTGCCAGCAGCTACGGACAGGGGCGTCAGCCCCAGCATTTT.

This chain links TRBV7-9 with TRBJ2-1, with D possibly being TRBD2 (5 bases). Germline-derived CDR1 and CDR2 are SEHNR and FQNEAQ (reference sequence). CDR3 length: 15 amino acids. V gave up 5 bases and J gave up 7 bases, with 18 bases separating them. The CDR3 here is CASSPLGSTENEQFF. The CDR3 DNA is TGTGCCAGCAGCCCCCTTGGGAGTACGGAGAATGAGCAGTTCTTC.

This rearrangement joins TRBV7-7 to TRBJ2-7, with TRBD2 matching over 7 bases. The CDR3 sequence is 14 residues long. Trimming removed 1 base from V and 5 bases from J; junction bases left unmatched: 5. Germline lookup yields CDR1 SSHAT and CDR2 FNYEAQ (reference sequence). The CDR3 DNA follows: TGTGCCAGCAGCTTAGGGGGTAGCGGGCACGAGCAGTACTTC. Its protein is CASSLGGSGHEQYF.

The rearrangement uses TRBV11-2 and TRBJ2-7; 9 bases map to TRBD2. The CDR3 extends over 18 amino acids. Looked up from germline, CDR1 is SGHAT and CDR2 is FQNNGV. Losses at the gene ends were 1 base for V and 1 base for J; bases not matched to a gene: 11. Here the CDR3 DNA reads TGTGCCAGCAGCTTAGTCTTTAGTAGCGGGGGAGGGTCCTACGAGCAGTACTTC. It is translated as CASSLVFSSGGGSYEQYF.

The chain carries TRBV10-3 and TRBJ2-7; 7 nucleotides align to TRBD1. Germline V gives CDR1 ENHRY, CDR2 SYGVKD. V was clipped by 6 bases and J by 3 bases; unmatched bases: 8. This CDR3 region has 14 residues. The CDR3 region has the DNA TGTGCCATCAGCGTGACAGGGCGAGGCTACGAGCAGTACTTC. This codes for CAISVTGRGYEQYF.

This clone was found once. The rearrangement links TRBV4-2 to TRBJ2-3; TRBD2 matches at 9 bases. Looked up from germline, CDR1 is LGHNA and CDR2 is YNFKEQ. This CDR3 is built from 14 residues. Germline trimming cut 3 bases from V and 6 bases from J; bases unmatched to any gene: 4. The chain's CDR3 is CASSQRGGRDTQYF. In DNA form, the CDR3 reads TGTGCCAGCAGCCAGCGGGGGGGCCGGGATACGCAGTATTTT.

This sequence joins TRBV4-2 and TRBJ2-7; TRBD1 is a possible D gene (7 bases). Trimming removed 1 base from V and 3 bases from J, with 16 bases in between. Germline lookup yields CDR1 LGHNA and CDR2 YNFKEQ. CDR3 length: 16 residues. The CDR3 protein is CASSQGRGTANYEQYF. Written as DNA, the CDR3 is TGTGCCAGCAGCCAAGGGAGGGGGACAGCGAACTACGAGCAGTACTTC.

This clone was seen once. V and J are TRBV4-1 and TRBJ2-2; 7 bases are a match to TRBD2. Unmatched junction bases numbered 25, after V lost 4 bases and J lost 11 bases. The germline gives CDR1 MGHRA, CDR2 YSYEKL. The CDR3 length is 19 residues. CDR3 in amino acids: CASSLNPAGGSSNWGELFF. The DNA of the CDR3 is TGCGCCAGCAGCCTCAACCCTGCGGGCGGGAGTTCTAACTGGGGAGAGCTGTTTTTT.

V gene TRBV2 combines with J gene TRBJ2-7; 9 bases match TRBD1. The germline gives CDR1 SNHLY, CDR2 FYNNEI. J gave up 4 bases and V 6 bases, and 19 bases lay outside the gene matches. CDR3 size: 18 residues. The CDR3 DNA reads TGTGCCAGCAGGGCGGGACAGGGAAAATCGAGAGGTGGGTACGAGCAGTACTTC. Translation: CASRAGQGKSRGGYEQYF. Complete variable domain (other parts from reference TRBV2 and TRBJ2-7): EPEVTQTPSHQVTQMGQEVILRCVPISNHLYFYWYRQILGQKVEFLVSFYNNEISEKSEIFDDQFSVERPDGSNFTLKIRSTKLEDSAMYFCASRAGQGKSRGGYEQYFGPGTRLTVT.

The chain is built from TRBV7-2 and TRBJ1-2; 7 bases are a match to TRBD1. The CDR3 extends over 13 amino acids. J was trimmed by 5 bases and V by 6 bases; bases with no gene match: 6. Germline CDR1 is SGHTA and CDR2 is FQGNSA. The CDR3 DNA follows: TGTGCCAGCAGTCCCGGGACAGAATATGGCTACACCTTC. Amino acid sequence: CASSPGTEYGYTF.

The V call is TRBV5-1, the J call TRBJ2-5; TRBD2 agrees at 15 bases. This CDR3 is 17 amino acids long. Looked up from germline, CDR1 is SGHRS and CDR2 is YFSETQ. V dropped 2 bases and J dropped 3; count of bases not matched to a gene: 5. CDR3 region: CASSFGLAGGNEETQYF. In DNA, the CDR3 is TGCGCCAGCAGCTTCGGACTAGCGGGGGGGAACGAAGAGACCCAGTACTTC.

This sequence joins TRBV5-6 and TRBJ2-3; TRBD1 might be the D (6 bases). Germline assignment: CDR1 SGHDT and CDR2 YYEEEE. Deletions cut 1 base from V and 6 bases from J, with 21 bases between. This CDR3 spans 17 amino acids. The CDR3 loop reads CASSLRTTGDLVDTQYF. The CDR3 nucleotides are TGTGCCAGCAGCTTGCGTACGACAGGAGATTTGGTGGATACGCAGTATTTT. Using reference TRBV5-6 and TRBJ2-3 for the parts outside the CDR3, the full variable domain is DAGVTQSPTHLIKTRGQQVTLRCSPKSGHDTVSWYQQALGQGPQFIFQYYEEEERQRGNFPDRFSGHQFPNYSSELNVNALLLGDSALYLCASSLRTTGDLVDTQYFGPGTRLTVL.